This T cell receptor (beta chain) is drawn from a study of post-analysis software for immune sequencing data. Study-wide results and limits: Those samples that were prepared in the same batch co-clustered strongly by F measure. Controls significantly exceeded multiple sclerosis patients in normalized Chao1 diversity. When patients were compared with controls, a handful of TRBV segments were more frequent, TRBV5-6, TRBV5-1 and TRBV20-1 among them.

This clonotype has more than one count but fewer than ten. Antigen unknown. Between the trimmed V and J ends, which lost 0 bases and 4 bases, there was a span of 19 bases. CDR1 is SGHRS and CDR2 is YFSETQ in the germline V gene. CDR3 length: 17 residues. TCR beta cDNA libraries had unique molecular identifiers. With roughly 0.95 to 11 million T cells as the source, a few hundred thousand cDNA molecules resulted. TCRdb itself ran the PCR reads through MiXCR, one entry per CDR3 protein. The repertoire includes hundreds of thousands of distinct CDR3 sequences, approximately 59% of them detected once, and 11% sits in the top ten.

Sequenced input: blood. This TCR was recovered from a girl aged 2 to 10 with multiple sclerosis. The gene calls are TRBV5-1 and TRBJ1-2; D unclear. CDR3 bases: TGCGCCAGCAGCTTGGTGGTACGGGTGTCAGGAACCTATGGCTACACCTTC. Translation: CASSLVVRVSGTYGYTF.